One and the same sample provided the 8 T cell receptor beta chains below, sequenced in a study of shared clonotypes between healthy human individuals. CD45RO-negative, CCR7-selected cells formed the naive CD8 fraction, which excluded terminally differentiated effector memory CD45RA+ cells. Generated by immunoSEQ multiplex PCR, the TCRdb table keeps only in-frame clones and is missing some. The data contain over 750,000 clones, approximately 97% of them seen just once; the ten biggest clones take up about 0.21%. Material for sequencing was naive CD8+ T cells sorted from blood. The receptors shown here come from a young man in good health.

This clone was counted a single time. This chain links TRBV27 with TRBJ2-3, with TRBD1 matching over 9 bases. The V segment lost 6 bases and the J segment 8 bases; nucleotides outside the gene matches: 6. This CDR3 region has 13 residues. CDR1 is MNHEY and CDR2 is SMNVEV in the germline V gene (reference sequence). The CDR3 bases are TGTGCCAGCAGGGGACAGGGCCTCGGTACGCAGTATTTT. It specifies CASRGQGLGTQYF.

The gene calls are TRBV27 and TRBJ2-1; the D gene could be TRBD1 or TRBD2 (5 bases each). V was pared by 8 bases and J by 7 bases, with 15 bases between. The CDR3 sequence is 13 residues long. Per germline, CDR1 MNHEY and CDR2 SMNVEV (reference sequence). For the CDR3, the DNA is TGTGCCAGCCAGGGCAATTGGGAGAATGAGCAGTTCTTC. Its protein product is CASQGNWENEQFF.

The gene calls are TRBV4-1 and TRBJ2-7, with 11 bases aligning to TRBD2. CDR3 size: 15 residues. Germline CDR1 is MGHRA and CDR2 is YSYEKL. Losses at the gene ends were 3 bases for V and 7 bases for J; bases not matched to a gene: 8. CDR3 sequence reads: CASSHGTSGLREQYF. CDR3 in DNA: TGCGCCAGCAGCCATGGGACTAGCGGTTTACGAGAGCAGTACTTC.

The CDR3 nucleotides read TGTGCCAGCAGTTCGCCTACCGGGGGGATCGGCGAGCAGTACTTC. As protein: CASSSPTGGIGEQYF. This sequence joins TRBV28 and TRBJ2-7, with TRBD2 identical over 7 bases. CDR3 length equals 15 residues. V gave up 4 bases and J gave up 6 bases; unmatched junction bases: 12. Germline V gene data show CDR1 as MDHEN and CDR2 as SYDVKM.

Comments on this clone: Other nucleotide sequences from this sample produce the same CDR3. The rearrangement uses TRBV28 and TRBJ2-7; no clear D. Trimming removed 3 bases at V and 6 bases at J, with 6 bases between. Germline loops: CDR1 MDHEN, CDR2 SYDVKM. The CDR3 sequence is 11 residues long. As DNA, the CDR3 is TGTGCCAGCAGTTTTTCAGCCGAGCAGTACTTC. Its protein is CASSFSAEQYF.

The CDR3 DNA reads as TGTGCCAGCAGTACAGGGGGCGGTGGCTACACCTTC. This codes for CASSTGGGGYTF. V and J are TRBV27 and TRBJ1-2, with 9 bases lining up with TRBD1. CDR1 is MNHEY and CDR2 is SMNVEV in the germline V gene (reference sequence). The CDR3 spans 12 residues. The J segment lost 7 bases and the V segment lost 5 bases, leaving 2 bases of the junction unmatched.

For this clone: Other DNA sequences in the same sample also yield this CDR3. This rearrangement joins TRBV5-5 to TRBJ2-5, with unresolved D. The V end lost 0 bases, the J end lost 1 base, and 4 bases lay between the germline ends. This CDR3 has 13 amino acids. The germline V gene has CDR1 SGHKS and CDR2 YYEKEE (reference sequence). In DNA, the CDR3 is TGTGCCAGCAGCTTGGATTCCCAAGAGACCCAGTACTTC. Its translation is CASSLDSQETQYF.

The chain carries TRBV2 and TRBJ2-1; 8 positions agree with TRBD2. Unmatched junction bases numbered 6, after V lost 11 bases and J lost 3 bases. The CDR3 totals 13 residues. CDR1 is SNHLY, CDR2 FYNNEI, per germline. The CDR3 region has the DNA TGTGCCCACGGGAGGGGAGGCTACAATGAGCAGTTCTTC. This encodes CAHGRGGYNEQFF.